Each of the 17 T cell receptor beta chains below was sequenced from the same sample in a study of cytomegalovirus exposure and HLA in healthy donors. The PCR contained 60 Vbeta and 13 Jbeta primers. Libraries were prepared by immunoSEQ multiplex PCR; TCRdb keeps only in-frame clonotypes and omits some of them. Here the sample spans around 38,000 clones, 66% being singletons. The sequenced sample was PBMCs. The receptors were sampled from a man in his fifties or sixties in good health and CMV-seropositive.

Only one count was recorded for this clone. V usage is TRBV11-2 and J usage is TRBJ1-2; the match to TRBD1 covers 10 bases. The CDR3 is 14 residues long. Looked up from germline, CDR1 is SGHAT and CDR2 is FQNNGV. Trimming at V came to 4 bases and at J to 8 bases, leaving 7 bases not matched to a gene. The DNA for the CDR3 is TGTGCCAGCAGCTCGGGACAGGGGACCATCGGCTACACCTTC. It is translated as CASSSGQGTIGYTF. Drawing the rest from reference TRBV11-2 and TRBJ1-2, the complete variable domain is EAGVAQSPRYKIIEKRQSVAFWCNPISGHATLYWYQQILGQGPKLLIQFQNNGVVDDSQLPKDRFSAERLKGVDSTLKIQPAKLEDSAVYLCASSSGQGTIGYTFGSGTRLTVV.

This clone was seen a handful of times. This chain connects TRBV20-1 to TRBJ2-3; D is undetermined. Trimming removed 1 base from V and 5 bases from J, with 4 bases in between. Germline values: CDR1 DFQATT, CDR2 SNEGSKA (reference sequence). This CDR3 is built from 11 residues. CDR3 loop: CSARGVDTQYF. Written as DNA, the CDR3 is TGCAGTGCTAGAGGCGTAGATACGCAGTATTTT.

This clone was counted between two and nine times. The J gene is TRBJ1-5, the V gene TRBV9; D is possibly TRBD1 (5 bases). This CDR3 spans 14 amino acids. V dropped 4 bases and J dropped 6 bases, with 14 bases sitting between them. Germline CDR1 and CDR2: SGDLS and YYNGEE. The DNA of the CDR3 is TGTGCCAGCAGCCCAACGGGGGGAGGTCAGCCCCAGCATTTT. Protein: CASSPTGGGQPQHF.

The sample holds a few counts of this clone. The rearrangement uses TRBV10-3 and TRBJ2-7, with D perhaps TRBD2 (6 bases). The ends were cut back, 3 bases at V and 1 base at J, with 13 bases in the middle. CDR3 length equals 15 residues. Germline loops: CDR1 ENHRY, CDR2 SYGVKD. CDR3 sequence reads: CAISDSTRGSYEQYF. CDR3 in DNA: TGTGCCATCAGTGACTCGACTAGGGGATCCTACGAGCAGTACTTC.

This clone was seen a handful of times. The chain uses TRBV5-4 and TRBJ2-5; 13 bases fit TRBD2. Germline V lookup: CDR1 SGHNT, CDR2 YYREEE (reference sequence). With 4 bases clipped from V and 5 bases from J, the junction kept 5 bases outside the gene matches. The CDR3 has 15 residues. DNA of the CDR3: TGTGCCAGCAGCACAGGGACTAGCGGGGCGGAGACCCAGTACTTC. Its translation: CASSTGTSGAETQYF.

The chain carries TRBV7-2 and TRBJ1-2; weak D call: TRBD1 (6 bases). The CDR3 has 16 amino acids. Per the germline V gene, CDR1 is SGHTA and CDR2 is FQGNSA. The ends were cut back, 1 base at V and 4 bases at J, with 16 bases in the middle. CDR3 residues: CASSLGTGGGPYGYTF. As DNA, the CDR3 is TGTGCCAGCAGCTTAGGAACGGGGGGGGGCCCCTATGGCTACACCTTC.

Here the CDR3 DNA reads TGTGCCAGCAGCCGCGACCCGGGGGAAGAGACCCAGTACTTC. Translated: CASSRDPGEETQYF. The chain recombines TRBV7-9 with TRBJ2-5, with D tentatively TRBD2 (6 bases). The V gene lost 5 bases and the J gene lost 3 bases, with 13 bases spanning the gap. CDR1 SEHNR and CDR2 FQNEAQ come from the germline V gene (reference sequence). The CDR3 loop spans 14 amino acids.

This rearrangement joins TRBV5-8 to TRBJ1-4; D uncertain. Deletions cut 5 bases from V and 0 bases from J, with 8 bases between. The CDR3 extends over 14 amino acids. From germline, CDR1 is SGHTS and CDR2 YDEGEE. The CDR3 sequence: CASRSLSTNEKLFF. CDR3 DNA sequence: TGTGCCAGCAGGTCGTTATCAACTAATGAAAAACTGTTTTTT.

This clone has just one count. The CDR3, as DNA: TGTGCCAGCTTTAGACAGCCCAAGTGGGGCTACACCTTC. Amino acids: CASFRQPKWGYTF. This chain links TRBV11-3 with TRBJ1-2; D possibly corresponds to TRBD1 (5 bases). CDR1 and CDR2 from the germline V gene are SGHNT and YENEEA. Trimming removed 8 bases at V and 8 bases at J, with 18 bases between. The CDR3 spans 13 residues.

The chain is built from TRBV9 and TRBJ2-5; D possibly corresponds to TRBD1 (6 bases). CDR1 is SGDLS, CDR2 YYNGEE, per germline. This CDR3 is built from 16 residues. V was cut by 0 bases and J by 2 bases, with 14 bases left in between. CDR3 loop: CASSVATGQGQETQYF. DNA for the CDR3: TGTGCCAGCAGCGTAGCTACGGGGCAGGGGCAAGAGACCCAGTACTTC.

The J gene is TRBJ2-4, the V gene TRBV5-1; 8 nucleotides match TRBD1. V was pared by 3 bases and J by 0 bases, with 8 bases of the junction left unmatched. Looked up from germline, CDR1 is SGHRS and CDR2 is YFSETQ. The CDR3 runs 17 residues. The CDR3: CASSSMGQALAKNIQYF. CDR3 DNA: TGCGCCAGCAGCTCCATGGGACAGGCACTAGCCAAAAACATTCAGTACTTC.

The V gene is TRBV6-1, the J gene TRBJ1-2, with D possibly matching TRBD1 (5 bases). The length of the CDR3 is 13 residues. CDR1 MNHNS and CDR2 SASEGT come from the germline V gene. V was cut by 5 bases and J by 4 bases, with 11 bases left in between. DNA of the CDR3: TGTGCCAGCAGTTCCGGGACTATCTATGGCTACACCTTC. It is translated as CASSSGTIYGYTF.

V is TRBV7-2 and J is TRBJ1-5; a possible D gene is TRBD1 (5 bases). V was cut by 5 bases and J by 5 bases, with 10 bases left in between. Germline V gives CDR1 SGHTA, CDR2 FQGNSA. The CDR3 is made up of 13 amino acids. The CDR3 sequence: CASSRGLDQPQHF. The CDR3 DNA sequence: TGTGCCAGCAGCCGGGGGTTGGATCAGCCCCAGCATTTT.

The CDR3 coding sequence is TGTGCCAGCAGCAAGGGAGGGACAGGGGGAAACTACGAGCAGTACTTC. This encodes CASSKGGTGGNYEQYF. The rearrangement joins TRBV5-4 to TRBJ2-7; 11 bases map to TRBD1. CDR3 length: 16 amino acids. V trimming: 4 bases; J trimming: 3 bases; junction bases outside the gene matches: 9. Germline loops: CDR1 SGHNT, CDR2 YYREEE (reference sequence).

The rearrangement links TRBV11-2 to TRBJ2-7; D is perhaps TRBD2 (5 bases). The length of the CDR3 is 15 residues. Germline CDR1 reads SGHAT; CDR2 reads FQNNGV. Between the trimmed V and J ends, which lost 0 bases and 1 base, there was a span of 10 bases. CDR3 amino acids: CASSLEGRFSYEQYF. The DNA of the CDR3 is TGTGCCAGCAGCTTAGAGGGGAGATTTTCCTACGAGCAGTACTTC.

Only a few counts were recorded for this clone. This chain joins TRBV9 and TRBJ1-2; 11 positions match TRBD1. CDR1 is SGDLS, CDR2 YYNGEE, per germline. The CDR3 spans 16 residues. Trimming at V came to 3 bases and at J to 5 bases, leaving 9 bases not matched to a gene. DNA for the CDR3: TGTGCCAGCAGCGCGGACAGGGGGCCTGCGGGATATGGCTACACCTTC. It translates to CASSADRGPAGYGYTF.

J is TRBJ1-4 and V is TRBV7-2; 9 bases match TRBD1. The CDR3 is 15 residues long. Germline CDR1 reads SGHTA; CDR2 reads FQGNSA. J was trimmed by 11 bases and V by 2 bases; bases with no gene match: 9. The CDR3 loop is CASSLSRDRVGKLFF. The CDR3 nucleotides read TGTGCCAGCAGCTTATCCCGGGACAGGGTCGGTAAACTGTTTTTT.